What follows are 20 T cell receptor beta chains derived from one specimen sequenced in a study of blood T cell repertoires in COVID-19. The repertoire was sequenced with immunoSEQ multiplex PCR; TCRdb's copy has only in-frame clones and lacks some. This sample carries about 340,000 clones, around four fifths of them seen once, and the ten largest clones take 3%. Material: peripheral blood. Every receptor here comes from a man aged 25 to 40 with active or convalescent COVID-19.

The rearrangement uses TRBV6-5 and TRBJ2-3, with a tentative D call TRBD1 (6 bases). CDR3 size: 14 residues. The V end lost 7 bases, the J end lost 3 bases, and 14 bases lay between the germline ends. CDR1 and CDR2 from the germline V gene are MNHEY and SVGAGI. As DNA, the CDR3 is TGTGCCAGCAAAATGGGCAGGGGAACAGATACGCAGTATTTT. Residues: CASKMGRGTDTQYF.

This clone showed up just once. This sequence joins TRBV7-2 and TRBJ1-2; D possibly corresponds to TRBD1 (6 bases). Trimming stripped 1 base from V and 2 bases from J, with 14 bases between. The CDR3 loop spans 16 amino acids. Germline-derived CDR1 and CDR2 are SGHTA and FQGNSA. The CDR3 DNA is TGTGCCAGCAGCTTAGACGCAGGGGTCCGGAACTATGGCTACACCTTC. Its translation: CASSLDAGVRNYGYTF.

This sequence joins TRBV29-1 and TRBJ2-2; TRBD1 matches at 7 bases. The V gene's germline CDR1 is SQVTM and CDR2 ANQGSEA. This CDR3 is built from 17 residues. The V gene end was trimmed by 0 bases and the J gene end by 0 bases; junction bases not matched to a gene: 7. CDR3 loop: CSVEDRRGGPNTGELFF. As DNA, the CDR3 is TGCAGCGTTGAAGATAGGAGAGGGGGCCCGAACACCGGGGAGCTGTTTTTT.

The chain carries TRBV5-1 and TRBJ1-1; TRBD1 agrees at 9 bases. This CDR3 region has 16 residues. CDR1 SGHRS and CDR2 YFSETQ come from the germline V gene. V lost 4 bases and J lost 4; bases outside the gene matches: 11. CDR3: CASSAGQGTGSTEAFF. In DNA form, the CDR3 reads TGCGCCAGCAGCGCAGGACAGGGGACCGGGAGCACTGAAGCTTTCTTT.

The chain recombines TRBV13 with TRBJ2-7; a possible D gene is TRBD2 (6 bases). The V gene lost 2 bases and the J gene lost 1 base, with 15 bases spanning the gap. The CDR3 loop spans 16 amino acids. Per germline, CDR1 PRHDT and CDR2 FYEKMQ (reference sequence). CDR3: CASSLWGGASSYEQYF. CDR3 in DNA: TGTGCCAGCAGCTTATGGGGCGGGGCAAGTTCCTACGAGCAGTACTTC. Variable domain in full (rest from reference TRBV13 and TRBJ2-7): AAGVIQSPRHLIKEKRETATLKCYPIPRHDTVYWYQQGPGQDPQFLISFYEKMQSDKGSIPDRFSAQQFSDYHSELNMSSLELGDSALYFCASSLWGGASSYEQYFGPGTRLTVT.

The chain joins TRBV5-4 to TRBJ2-7; D may be TRBD2 (5 bases). From germline, CDR1 is SGHNT and CDR2 YYREEE (reference sequence). CDR3 length: 15 residues. Trimming shortened V by 1 base and J by 0 bases, and 11 bases separated the two germline ends. CDR3: CASSLFGRDSYEQYF. In nucleotides, the CDR3 is TGTGCCAGCAGCTTGTTTGGGAGAGACTCCTACGAGCAGTACTTC.

This clone was observed a single time. The V gene is TRBV27, the J gene TRBJ1-6; 10 bases map to TRBD1. CDR1 is MNHEY and CDR2 is SMNVEV in the germline V gene (reference sequence). Trimming cost V 5 bases and J 9 bases; bases outside gene matches: 10. This CDR3 is built from 16 residues. CDR3 bases: TGTGCCAGCAGTCCGACGGGACAGGGGAAAAGTTCACCCCTCCACTTT. It codes for CASSPTGQGKSSPLHF.

This clone was seen only once. CDR3 sequence (DNA): TGTGCCACCAGCAGAGGGCCGGGACACCTCAATGAGCAGTTCTTC. Amino acids: CATSRGPGHLNEQFF. V is TRBV15 and J is TRBJ2-1; D is perhaps TRBD1 (6 bases). Germline values: CDR1 LNHNV, CDR2 YYDKDF (reference sequence). V lost 1 base, J lost 6 bases, and 13 bases lay in between. The CDR3 is made up of 15 amino acids.

The chain recombines TRBV23-1 with TRBJ2-7; 7 bases match TRBD2. TRBV23-1 is an open reading frame whose function is uncertain. This CDR3 has 14 amino acids. Trimming removed 0 bases from V and 3 bases from J; junction bases left unmatched: 2. CDR3 in amino acids: CASSQSPGGYEQYF. DNA for the CDR3: TGCGCCAGCAGTCAATCGCCGGGGGGCTACGAGCAGTACTTC.

This clone appeared a single time. The chain uses TRBV9 and TRBJ2-7, with 7 bases matching TRBD1. With V trimmed by 0 bases and J by 4 bases, 7 bases remained unmatched. From germline, CDR1 is SGDLS and CDR2 YYNGEE. The CDR3 sequence is 15 residues long. CDR3 in amino acids: CASSVGDRVPYEQYF. DNA of the CDR3: TGTGCCAGCAGCGTAGGAGACAGGGTCCCTTACGAGCAGTACTTC.

The chain combines TRBV11-2 with TRBJ1-4, with D tentatively TRBD1 (5 bases). Trimming took off 4 bases at V and 6 bases at J, with 15 bases between the two ends. This CDR3 is 15 amino acids long. The germline gives CDR1 SGHAT, CDR2 FQNNGV. The CDR3 reads CASSSWGERDEKLFF. CDR3 coding DNA: TGTGCCAGCAGCTCCTGGGGGGAGAGGGATGAAAAACTGTTTTTT.

The chain couples TRBV5-1 to TRBJ2-5; 9 bases are a match to TRBD2. This CDR3 contains 15 residues. Per the germline V gene, CDR1 is SGHRS and CDR2 is YFSETQ. Trimming at V came to 4 bases and at J to 3 bases, leaving 7 bases not matched to a gene. In DNA form, the CDR3 reads TGCGCCAGCAGCGGAAAAGCGGGGGGCAAAGAGACCCAGTACTTC. The encoded protein is CASSGKAGGKETQYF.

The chain uses TRBV7-2 and TRBJ1-2, with a tentative D call TRBD1 (5 bases). Germline assignment: CDR1 SGHTA and CDR2 FQGNSA. Trimming stripped 5 bases from V and 8 bases from J, with 15 bases between. This CDR3 contains 13 residues. CDR3: CASSKGTRRGYTF. For the CDR3, the DNA is TGTGCCAGCAGCAAAGGGACTAGGCGAGGCTACACCTTC.

V usage is TRBV11-3 and J usage is TRBJ2-1; maybe TRBD1 (5 bases). V was shortened by 0 bases and J by 4 bases, with 13 bases between the two germline ends. The germline CDR1 and CDR2 sequences are SGHNT and YENEEA. This CDR3 region has 16 residues. This chain's CDR3 is CASSLEGTRVYNEQFF. The CDR3 DNA follows: TGTGCCAGCAGCTTAGAAGGTACCAGGGTATACAATGAGCAGTTCTTC.

The chain couples TRBV9 to TRBJ2-1; 7 nucleotides align to TRBD1. Germline CDR1 reads SGDLS; CDR2 reads YYNGEE. The CDR3 spans 15 residues. Losses at the gene ends were 3 bases for V and 3 bases for J; bases not matched to a gene: 6. Here the CDR3 DNA reads TGTGCCAGCAGCGCCGGACAGGACCTCTACAATGAGCAGTTCTTC. Translated, it gives CASSAGQDLYNEQFF.

This clone appeared a few times. CDR3 in amino acids: CASSQIGVFQETQYF. The CDR3 nucleotides are TGCGCCAGCAGCCAGATAGGGGTCTTCCAAGAGACCCAGTACTTC. The chain recombines TRBV4-1 with TRBJ2-5, with D possibly matching TRBD1 (5 bases). Trimming pared 3 bases from V and 1 base from J, leaving 12 bases between. This CDR3 is built from 15 residues. The germline V gene encodes CDR1 MGHRA and CDR2 YSYEKL.

This clone appeared a single time. The chain combines TRBV5-1 with TRBJ2-3; TRBD2 matches at 8 bases. The CDR3 consists of 16 residues. The V segment lost 3 bases and the J segment 0 bases; nucleotides outside the gene matches: 6. From germline, CDR1 is SGHRS and CDR2 YFSETQ. The CDR3 region has the DNA TGCGCCAGCAGCTCCCCACTAGCGGCTAGCACAGATACGCAGTATTTT. This encodes CASSSPLAASTDTQYF.

This clone has more than one count but fewer than ten. The chain links TRBV30 to TRBJ2-7; a weak D match, TRBD1 (7 bases). The CDR3 runs 12 residues. V dropped 0 bases and J dropped 12 bases, with 15 bases sitting between them. Looked up from germline, CDR1 is GTSNPN and CDR2 is SVGIG (reference sequence). CDR3 loop: CAWSVIQGGMYF. Here the CDR3 DNA reads TGTGCCTGGAGTGTAATCCAGGGGGGTATGTACTTC.

The chain carries TRBV5-6 and TRBJ2-1; TRBD2 matches 10 bases. Germline CDR1 SGHDT, CDR2 YYEEEE. The CDR3 is made up of 14 amino acids. Trimming took 6 bases from V and 8 from J; bases not matched to a gene: 8. The CDR3 sequence: CASKERGGIHEQFF. CDR3 in DNA: TGTGCCAGCAAGGAGCGGGGGGGCATTCATGAGCAGTTCTTC.

The chain recombines TRBV30 with TRBJ1-6; the match to TRBD1 covers 9 bases. The CDR3 consists of 12 residues. Germline values: CDR1 GTSNPN, CDR2 SVGIG (reference sequence). With 5 bases clipped from V and 9 bases from J, the junction kept 2 bases outside the gene matches. The CDR3 nucleotides read TGTGCCTGGGACAGGGGGGCTTCACCCCTCCACTTT. Translating it yields CAWDRGASPLHF.